Listed below are T cell receptor beta chains from one sample, sequenced in a study of blood T cell repertoires in COVID-19. Data came from immunoSEQ multiplex PCR; TCRdb stores just in-frame clones and leaves some out. The sample carries around 170,000 clones, approximately 88% recorded once. The sequenced sample consisted of peripheral blood. These receptors were obtained from a man between 60 and 75 years old with acute or convalescent COVID-19. CDR3s include the opening cysteine and the closing phenylalanine or tryptophan. A D gene is named only where the DNA matches it firmly. Clone size is shown for a subset of rows, as once, few, many or a class of expanded clone.

DNA: TGTGCCAGCAGCCAGCTACCAGGGGGTGGCACTGAAGCTTTCTTT; CDR3: CASSQLPGGGTEAFF; D: TRBD1; J: TRBJ1-1; V: TRBV5-6; size: NA; length: 15
DNA: TGCAGCGTCCGGGGAGCCGTCATCGGGGAGCTGTTTTTT; CDR3: CSVRGAVIGELFF; D: NA; J: TRBJ2-2; V: TRBV29-1; size: few; length: 13
DNA: TGTGCCAGCAGCACAGGGGGCGATGGTCAGCCCCAGCATTTT; CDR3: CASSTGGDGQPQHF; D: TRBD1; J: TRBJ1-5; V: TRBV7-9; size: NA; length: 14
DNA: TGTGCCAGCAGTGAAGCCCAGACAGGGGGCCGAGGTGGCTACTCACCCCTCCACTTT; CDR3: CASSEAQTGGRGGYSPLHF; D: TRBD1; J: TRBJ1-6; V: TRBV6-1; size: NA; length: 19
DNA: TGTGCCAGCAGGGGGGGGAACACTGAAGCTTTCTTT; CDR3: CASRGGNTEAFF; D: NA; J: TRBJ1-1; V: TRBV12-3/TRBV12-4; size: NA; length: 12
DNA: TGTGCCAGCAGCCAAATGGGACAGGGGGCTTTCGGCTACACCTTC; CDR3: CASSQMGQGAFGYTF; D: TRBD1; J: TRBJ1-2; V: TRBV14; size: NA; length: 15
DNA: TGCGCCAGCAGTGGATCAGGGGGCGAGGAAAATGGCTACACCTTC; CDR3: CASSGSGGEENGYTF; D: TRBD1; J: TRBJ1-2; V: TRBV10-1; size: NA; length: 15
DNA: TGTGCCAGCAGGCCGGGGACAGGGCGTACGAGGACCTACAATGAGCAGTTCTTC; CDR3: CASRPGTGRTRTYNEQFF; D: TRBD1; J: TRBJ2-1; V: TRBV5-4; size: NA; length: 18
DNA: TGTGCCAGCAGCTTAGGCCAGTACTATGGCTACACCTTC; CDR3: CASSLGQYYGYTF; D: NA; J: TRBJ1-2; V: TRBV11-2; size: NA; length: 13
DNA: TGCGCCAGCAGCCCGGGAGGGACAGGGAATTACGAGCAGTACTTC; CDR3: CASSPGGTGNYEQYF; D: NA; J: TRBJ2-7; V: TRBV5-1; size: few; length: 15
DNA: TGTGCCAGCAGTGAAGCGCTTCATCACAGGAGCTCTGGAAACACCATATATTTT; CDR3: CASSEALHHRSSGNTIYF; D: NA; J: TRBJ1-3; V: TRBV6-1; size: NA; length: 18